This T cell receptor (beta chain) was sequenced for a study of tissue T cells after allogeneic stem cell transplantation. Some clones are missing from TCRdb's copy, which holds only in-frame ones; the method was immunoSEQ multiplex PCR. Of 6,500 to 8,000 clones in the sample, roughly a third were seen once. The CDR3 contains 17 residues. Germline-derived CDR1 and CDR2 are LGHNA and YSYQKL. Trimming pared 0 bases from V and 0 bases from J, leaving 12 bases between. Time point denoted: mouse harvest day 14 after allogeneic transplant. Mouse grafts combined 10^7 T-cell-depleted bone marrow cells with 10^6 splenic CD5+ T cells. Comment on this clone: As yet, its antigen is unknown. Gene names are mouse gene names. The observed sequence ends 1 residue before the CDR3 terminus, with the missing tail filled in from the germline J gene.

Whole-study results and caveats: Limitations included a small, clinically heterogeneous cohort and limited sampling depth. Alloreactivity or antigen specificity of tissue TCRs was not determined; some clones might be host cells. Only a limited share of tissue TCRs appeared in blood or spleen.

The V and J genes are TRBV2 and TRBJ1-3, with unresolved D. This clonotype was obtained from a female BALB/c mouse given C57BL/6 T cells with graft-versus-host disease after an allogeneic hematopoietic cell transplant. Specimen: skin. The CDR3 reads CASSQDQNTNSGNTLYF. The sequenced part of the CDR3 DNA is TGTGCCAGCAGCCAAGATCAAAATACCAATTCTGGAAATACGCTCTAT.